This TCR beta chain was retrieved from a study of T cell changes during pregnancy in multiple sclerosis. This CDR3 is 15 amino acids long. V lost 4 bases and J lost 5; bases outside the gene matches: 6. Per germline, CDR1 SGHDN and CDR2 FVKESK. The table came from immunoSEQ multiplex PCR; TCRdb's copy has only in-frame clones and leaves some out. There are about 40,000 clones in the sample; 91% occur only once, and less than 0.75% lies in the top ten. The chain carries TRBV14 and TRBJ1-1; 11 bases match TRBD1. The starting material was CD4+ T cells from peripheral blood mononuclear cells, obtained before pregnancy. The TCR was taken from a female donor with multiple sclerosis, enrolled in a pregnancy study. In DNA form, the CDR3 reads TGTGCCAGCAGCCCTTGGACAGGGGGCAATACTGAAGCTTTCTTT. It translates to CASSPWTGGNTEAFF.